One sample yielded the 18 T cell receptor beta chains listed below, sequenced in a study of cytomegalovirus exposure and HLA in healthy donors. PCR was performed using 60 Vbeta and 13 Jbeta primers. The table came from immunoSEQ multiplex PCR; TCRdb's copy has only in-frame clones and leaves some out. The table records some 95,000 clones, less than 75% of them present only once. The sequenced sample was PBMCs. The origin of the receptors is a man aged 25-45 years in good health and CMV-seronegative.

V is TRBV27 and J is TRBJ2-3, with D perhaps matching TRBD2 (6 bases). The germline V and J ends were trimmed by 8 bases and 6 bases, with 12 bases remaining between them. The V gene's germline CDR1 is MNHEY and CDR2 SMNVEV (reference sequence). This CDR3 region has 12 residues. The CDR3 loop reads CASGPLADTQYF. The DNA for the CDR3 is TGTGCCAGCGGCCCACTAGCTGATACGCAGTATTTT.

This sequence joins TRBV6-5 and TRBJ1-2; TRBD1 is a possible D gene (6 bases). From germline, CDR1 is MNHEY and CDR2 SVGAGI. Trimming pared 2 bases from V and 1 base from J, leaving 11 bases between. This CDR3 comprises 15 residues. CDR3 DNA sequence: TGTGCCAGCAGTTACACGACAGGAGTTAACTATGGCTACACCTTC. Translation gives CASSYTTGVNYGYTF.

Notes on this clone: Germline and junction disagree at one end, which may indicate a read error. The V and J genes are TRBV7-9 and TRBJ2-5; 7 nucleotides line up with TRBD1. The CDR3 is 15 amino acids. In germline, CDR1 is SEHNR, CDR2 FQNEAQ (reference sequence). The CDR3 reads CSSSYLDRIQETQYF. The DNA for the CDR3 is TGTTCCAGCAGCTACCTGGACAGGATCCAAGAGACCCAGTACTTC.

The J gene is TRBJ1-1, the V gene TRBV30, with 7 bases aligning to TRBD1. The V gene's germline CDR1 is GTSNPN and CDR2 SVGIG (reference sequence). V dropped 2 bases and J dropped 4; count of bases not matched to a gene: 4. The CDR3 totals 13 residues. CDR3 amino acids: CAWSLEGATEAFF. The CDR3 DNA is TGTGCCTGGAGTCTTGAGGGGGCCACTGAAGCTTTCTTT.

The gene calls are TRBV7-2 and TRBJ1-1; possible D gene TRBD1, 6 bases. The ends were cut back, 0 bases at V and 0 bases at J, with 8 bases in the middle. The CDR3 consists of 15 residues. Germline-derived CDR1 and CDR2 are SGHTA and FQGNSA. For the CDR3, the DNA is TGTGCCAGCAGCTTAGCTACAGGGATGAACACTGAAGCTTTCTTT. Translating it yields CASSLATGMNTEAFF.

The CDR3 protein is CASGDRGRNTEAFF. The DNA of the CDR3 is TGTGCCAGCGGAGACAGGGGCCGGAACACTGAAGCTTTCTTT. The gene calls are TRBV9 and TRBJ1-1; TRBD1 aligns across 8 bases. V shed 7 bases and J 1 base; nucleotides not matched to a gene: 6. CDR3 length equals 14 residues. In germline, CDR1 is SGDLS, CDR2 YYNGEE. Drawing the rest from reference TRBV9 and TRBJ1-1, the complete variable domain is DSGVTQTPKHLITATGQRVTLRCSPRSGDLSVYWYQQSLDQGLQFLIQYYNGEERAKGNILERFSAQQFPDLHSELNLSSLELGDSALYFCASGDRGRNTEAFFGQGTRLTVV.

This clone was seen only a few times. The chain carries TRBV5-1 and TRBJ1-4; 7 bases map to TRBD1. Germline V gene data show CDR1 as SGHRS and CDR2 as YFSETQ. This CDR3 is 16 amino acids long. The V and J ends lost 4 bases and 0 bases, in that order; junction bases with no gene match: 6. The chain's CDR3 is CASSPRDSSTNEKLFF. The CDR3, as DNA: TGCGCCAGCAGCCCCCGGGACAGTTCAACTAATGAAAAACTGTTTTTT. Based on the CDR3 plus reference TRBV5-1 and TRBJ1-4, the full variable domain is KAGVTQTPRYLIKTRGQQVTLSCSPISGHRSVSWYQQTPGQGLQFLFEYFSETQRNKGNFPGRFSGRQFSNSRSEMNVSTLELGDSALYLCASSPRDSSTNEKLFFGSGTQLSVL.

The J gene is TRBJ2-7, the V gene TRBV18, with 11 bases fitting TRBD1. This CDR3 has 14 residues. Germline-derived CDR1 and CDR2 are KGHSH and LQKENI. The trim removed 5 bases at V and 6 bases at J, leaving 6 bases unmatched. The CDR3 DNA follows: TGTGCCAGCTCAGTGGGACAGGGGGTTTCCGAGCAGTACTTC. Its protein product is CASSVGQGVSEQYF.

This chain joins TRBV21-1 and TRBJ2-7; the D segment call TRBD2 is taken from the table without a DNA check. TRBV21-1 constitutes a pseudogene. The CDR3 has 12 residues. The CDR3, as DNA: TGTGCCAGCAGCAAGGCCCCGGGAGGGCAGTACTTC. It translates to CASSKAPGGQYF.

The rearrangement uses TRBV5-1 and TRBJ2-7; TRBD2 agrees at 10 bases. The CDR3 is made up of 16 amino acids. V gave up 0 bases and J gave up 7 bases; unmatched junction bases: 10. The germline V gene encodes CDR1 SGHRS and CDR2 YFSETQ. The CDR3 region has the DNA TGCGCCAGCAGCTTGGCCGTACTAGCGGGGATGGGGGAGCAGTACTTC. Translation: CASSLAVLAGMGEQYF. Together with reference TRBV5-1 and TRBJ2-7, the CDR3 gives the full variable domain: KAGVTQTPRYLIKTRGQQVTLSCSPISGHRSVSWYQQTPGQGLQFLFEYFSETQRNKGNFPGRFSGRQFSNSRSEMNVSTLELGDSALYLCASSLAVLAGMGEQYFGPGTRLTVT.

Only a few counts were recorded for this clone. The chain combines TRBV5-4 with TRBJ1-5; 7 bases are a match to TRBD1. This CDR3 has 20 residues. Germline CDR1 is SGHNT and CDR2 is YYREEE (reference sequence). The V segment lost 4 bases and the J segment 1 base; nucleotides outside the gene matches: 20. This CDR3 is CASSLASGQGDSKSNQPQHF. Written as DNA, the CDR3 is TGTGCCAGCAGCCTGGCTAGTGGGCAGGGGGACTCTAAGAGCAATCAGCCCCAGCATTTT.

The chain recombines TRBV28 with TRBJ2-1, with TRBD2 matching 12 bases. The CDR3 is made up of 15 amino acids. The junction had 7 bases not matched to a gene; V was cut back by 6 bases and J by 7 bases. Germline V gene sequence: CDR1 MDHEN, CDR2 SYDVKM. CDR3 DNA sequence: TGTGCCAGCAGCCCACTAGCGGGAGGTATAAATGAGCAGTTCTTC. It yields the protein CASSPLAGGINEQFF.

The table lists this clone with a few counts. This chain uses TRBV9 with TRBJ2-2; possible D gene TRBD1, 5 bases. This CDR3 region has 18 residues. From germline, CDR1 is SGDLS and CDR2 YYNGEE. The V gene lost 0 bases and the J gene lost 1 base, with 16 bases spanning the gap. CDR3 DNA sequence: TGTGCCAGCAGCGTAGGACCCCAGGGTCAGATGAACACCGGGGAGCTGTTTTTT. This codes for CASSVGPQGQMNTGELFF.

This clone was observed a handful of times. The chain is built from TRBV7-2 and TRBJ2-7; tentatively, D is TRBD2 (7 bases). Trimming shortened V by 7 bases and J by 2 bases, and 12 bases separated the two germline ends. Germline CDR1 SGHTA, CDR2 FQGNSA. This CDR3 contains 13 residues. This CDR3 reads CASNSGGPYEQYF. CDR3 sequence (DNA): TGTGCCAGCAACTCCGGGGGGCCCTACGAGCAGTACTTC.

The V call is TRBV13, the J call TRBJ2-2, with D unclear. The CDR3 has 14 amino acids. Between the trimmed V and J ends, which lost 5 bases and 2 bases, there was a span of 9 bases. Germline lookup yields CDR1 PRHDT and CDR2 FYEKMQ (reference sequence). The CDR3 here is CASSRIVNTGELFF. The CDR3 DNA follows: TGTGCCAGCAGCCGCATAGTAAACACCGGGGAGCTGTTTTTT.

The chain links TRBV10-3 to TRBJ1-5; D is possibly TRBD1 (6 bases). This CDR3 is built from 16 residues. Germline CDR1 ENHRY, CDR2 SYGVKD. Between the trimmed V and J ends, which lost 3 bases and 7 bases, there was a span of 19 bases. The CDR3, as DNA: TGTGCCATCAGTGATTCCCGAGGGGGGGGTCTACAGCCCCAGCATTTT. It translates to CAISDSRGGGLQPQHF.

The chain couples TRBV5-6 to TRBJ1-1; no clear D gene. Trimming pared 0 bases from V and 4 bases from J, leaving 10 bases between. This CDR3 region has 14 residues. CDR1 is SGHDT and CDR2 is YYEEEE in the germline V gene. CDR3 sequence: CASSLVDSVTEAFF. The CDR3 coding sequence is TGTGCCAGCAGCTTGGTCGACTCGGTCACTGAAGCTTTCTTT.

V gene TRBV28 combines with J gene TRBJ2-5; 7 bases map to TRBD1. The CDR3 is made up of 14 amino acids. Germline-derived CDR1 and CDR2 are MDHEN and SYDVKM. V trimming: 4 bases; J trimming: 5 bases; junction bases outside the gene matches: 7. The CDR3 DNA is TGTGCCAGCAGTTCCACGACAGGGCGGGAGACCCAGTACTTC. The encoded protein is CASSSTTGRETQYF.